This paragraph covers one T cell receptor (beta chain) sequence. The antigen it binds to is not known. Per-base qualities were not stored, and no clone one base away is much larger. The entry originates in a study of blood T cells in healthy people across ages (dated by TCRdb to the mid-2010s). Regarding the study in general: In model experiments, template switching captured about one uniquely barcoded TCR beta cDNA molecule for every two T cells. Using deep sequencing normalized with unique cDNA molecular identifiers, the study measured how TCR beta repertoire diversity changes with age. The donors were divided into four age groups: young (average around 17 years), middle-aged (over 35), aged (62) and long-lived (roughly 88). To avoid experimental bias, donors of different ages were distributed randomly across sequencing lanes. The study analyzed two additional independent replicas of 1 million unique cDNA reads from the same blood draw for two donors, one aged 18 to 30 and one aged 80 or older. The research as a whole found: As age increased, observed TCR beta diversity per million T cells dropped in a roughly linear way, and a significant reduction was already evident by age approximately 40. Observed TCR beta diversity correlated strongly with the percentage of naive T cells measured by flow cytometry. Compared with the aged group, more naive CD4+ T cells, fewer expanded clones and increased TCR diversity were shown by the long-lived group, suggesting age selection. Estimates of total diversity based on one million sequenced T cells were considered lower bounds and underestimates. Since profiling was done on bulk unsorted PBMCs, naive and antigen-experienced compartments could not be conclusively compared. Because donor CMV infection status was unknown, age-related changes in expanded clonotypes were potentially confounded.

The 39 donors, aged 6 to 90 years, were systemically healthy Caucasian individuals from Russia. About 10 milliliters of peripheral blood were collected from each donor into EDTA-treated Vacutainer tubes. Ficoll-Paque density-gradient centrifugation was used to isolate PBMCs, with at least 6.5 million per sample. Trizol reagent was used to extract total RNA from PBMCs, with at least 6 micrograms per sample. Naive CD45RAhigh/CD27high T cell percentages were measured by flow cytometry on a PBMC aliquot from every donor. The CDR3 numbers 15 residues from cysteine through phenylalanine. Of all the DNA, just the CDR3 is kept, 45 bases in frame from base 1. Taken from the germline V gene, the CDR1 and CDR2 loops are SQVTM and ANQGSEA. Trimming takes 1 base from V and 1 base from J, and the germline ends sit 10 bases apart. To prepare the library, 5' RACE was applied. The instrument was an Illumina HiSeq 2500. The second PCR ran for roughly 7 to 12 cycles and used a J-beta primer mix along with a sample-barcoded 5' primer. Each TCR beta cDNA molecule received a unique molecular identifier from a template-switch 5' adaptor carrying 12 random nucleotides. Each sample yielded at least 3 million CDR3-containing paired-end reads. First-strand cDNA was synthesized from all RNA with the Mint cDNA synthesis kit, primed by a TRBC-specific oligonucleotide. Following uracil-DNA glycosylase treatment, a first 18-cycle PCR with universal primers M1SS and BC2_uni_R was performed on all cDNA. The paper's data handling went like this. Each sample was normalized by randomly selecting 1 million high-quality reads, each carrying a distinct molecular identifier. Reads sharing molecular identifiers were discarded rather than binned into consensus sequences. MiTCR, with a Q25 quality threshold and the strictest error-elimination algorithm, was used for CDR3 identification, clonotype clustering and error correction. Lower-bound total TCR beta diversity was estimated with a nonparametric unseen species model using Euler transformation. The public sequencing data were trimmed at Q25 with fastp and processed into clonotypes with MiXCR by TCRdb, which kept only in-frame beta chains. Each record represents a unique CDR3 protein, reported with the most common genes and DNA among its rows. The V and J calls follow TCRdb's processing rather than the paper's. This sample is represented by about a million distinct CDR3 sequences; roughly two fifths of them were singletons. Over 10% of the sample is taken by the ten largest.

The sequenced sample consisted of blood. Here the chain combines TRBV29-1 and TRBJ2-2, with the D gene possibly TRBD1 or TRBD2, each one fitting 5 bases. This TCR was sampled from a man in his late teens or twenties in good health. The nucleotide sequence is TGCAGCGTTGAAGGGGACGGAGGGAACACCGGGGAGCTGTTTTTT. Its translation reads: CSVEGDGGNTGELFF.